This TCR beta chain comes out of a study of T cells after yellow fever vaccination. Study outcomes and limitations: Subsequent booster samples again held most clones from primary vaccination (nearly 98% CD4, about 90% CD8).

Making TCR cDNA involved 5'RACE template switching, which added UMIs and a universal primer site. TCRdb processed the 5' RACE reads anew with MiXCR; each CDR3 protein has one entry. The table records approximately 510,000 distinct CDR3 sequences, roughly 22% of them present only once. For this clonotype: What it binds is unknown.

Germline V lookup: CDR1 DFQATT, CDR2 SNEGSKA (reference sequence). The V end lost 3 bases, the J end lost 3 bases, and 15 bases lay between the germline ends. The CDR3 runs to 14 residues. The sequencing here drew on PBMCs, taken about 21 days after the first yellow fever vaccination. The chain has TRBV20-1 and TRBJ2-7; D ambiguous. The TCR sequence derives from a man between 18 and 29 years old who received the YFV17D yellow fever vaccine. The CDR3 coding sequence is TGCAGTGCTAGGACCGAGCCGAAAAACTACGAGCAGTACTTC. The encoded protein is CSARTEPKNYEQYF.